The 15 T cell receptor beta chains given below trace back to one sample, sequenced in a study of T cell responses to AZD1222 COVID-19 vaccine. Here immunoSEQ multiplex PCR was the method, and the copy in TCRdb shows in-frame clones only, minus some. This sample has around 120,000 clones; approximately 92% occur once, and the top ten carry about 1.1%. Here the sequenced sample was peripheral blood, taken on day 0 of AZD1222 vaccination. The receptors derive from an adult in good health.

The chain recombines TRBV9 with TRBJ2-2; D unclear. V was clipped by 0 bases and J by 1 base, with 4 bases between them. The germline CDR1 and CDR2 sequences are SGDLS and YYNGEE. The CDR3 is made up of 14 amino acids. The CDR3 reads CASSVGRNTGELFF. CDR3 bases: TGTGCCAGCAGCGTAGGTAGGAACACCGGGGAGCTGTTTTTT.

The chain employs TRBV28 and TRBJ1-2; 7 nucleotides agree with TRBD1. CDR1 is MDHEN, CDR2 SYDVKM, per germline. V trimming: 5 bases; J trimming: 8 bases; junction bases outside the gene matches: 11. This CDR3 spans 14 amino acids. CDR3 sequence (DNA): TGTGCCAGCAGTACCCACAGGGGTATCAGGGGCTACACCTTC. Translation: CASSTHRGIRGYTF.

The chain is built from TRBV2 and TRBJ1-5, with D uncertain. The CDR3 length is 13 residues. Deletions cut 6 bases from V and 9 bases from J, with 15 bases between. Per the germline V gene, CDR1 is SNHLY and CDR2 is FYNNEI. CDR3 sequence (DNA): TGTGCCAGCAGCCCCCAAGGCACTGGGCCCCAGCATTTT. It codes for CASSPQGTGPQHF.

The chain recombines TRBV24-1 with TRBJ2-1, with TRBD2 matching over 9 bases. The CDR3 runs 17 residues. V lost 2 bases, J lost 2 bases, and 6 bases stayed unmatched. Germline lookup yields CDR1 KGHDR and CDR2 SFDVKD. Here the CDR3 reads CATSDSLAGLAYNEQFF. CDR3 in DNA: TGTGCCACCAGTGATTCCCTAGCGGGGCTGGCCTACAATGAGCAGTTCTTC.

The chain carries TRBV18 and TRBJ1-5; no clear D gene. Per germline, CDR1 KGHSH and CDR2 LQKENI. The CDR3 has 16 amino acids. The germline V and J ends were trimmed by 1 base and 6 bases, with 16 bases remaining between them. The CDR3 nucleotides are TGTGCCAGCTCACCACGAGGCCTCCCCGACGGTCAGCCCCAGCATTTT. Translated, it gives CASSPRGLPDGQPQHF.

The rearrangement links TRBV3-1 (or the pseudogene TRBV3-2) to TRBJ1-1, with 8 bases that match TRBD1. The V gene end was trimmed by 4 bases and the J gene end by 10 bases; junction bases not matched to a gene: 8. Germline-derived CDR1 and CDR2 are LGHDT and YNNKEL (reference sequence). The CDR3 sequence is 13 residues long. In nucleotides, the CDR3 is TGTGCCAGCAGCCCAGATTCCGGGACAGGAGCTTTCTTT. Translating it yields CASSPDSGTGAFF.

This chain uses TRBV7-3 with TRBJ2-1, with D hard to call. The CDR3 length is 11 residues. Germline CDR1 and CDR2: SGHTA and FQGTGA. Trimming pared 5 bases from V and 5 bases from J, leaving 4 bases between. CDR3 bases: TGTGCCAGCAGCGACAACAATGAGCAGTTCTTC. Translation: CASSDNNEQFF.

Only a few counts were recorded for this clone. The gene calls are TRBV29-1 and TRBJ2-7; D might be TRBD1 (5 bases). The length of the CDR3 is 14 residues. Trimming pared 1 base from V and 5 bases from J, leaving 15 bases between. The germline V gene encodes CDR1 SQVTM and CDR2 ANQGSEA. The CDR3 DNA sequence: TGCAGCGTTGAAGGCCCCTTCGACAGTAACGAGCAGTACTTC. It codes for CSVEGPFDSNEQYF.

The V and J genes are TRBV11-2 and TRBJ2-2, with unresolved D. Germline V CDR1 and CDR2: SGHAT, FQNNGV. Trimming cost V 0 bases and J 6 bases, with 11 bases left between them. CDR3 length: 15 residues. The CDR3 protein is CASSLEPSWSGELFF. Written as DNA, the CDR3 is TGTGCCAGCAGCTTAGAGCCCTCTTGGTCCGGGGAGCTGTTTTTT.

V usage is TRBV6-4 and J usage is TRBJ2-1; D gene uncertain. The V end was cut by 2 bases, the J end by 2 bases, with 10 bases between. Germline CDR1 and CDR2: MRHNA and SNTAGT. CDR3 size: 15 residues. The CDR3 DNA is TGTGCCAGCAGTGACGGCCCCACAACCTACAATGAGCAGTTCTTC. Protein product: CASSDGPTTYNEQFF.

The chain joins TRBV10-3 to TRBJ2-7, with 7 bases that match TRBD2. The CDR3 has 14 amino acids. Germline CDR1 reads ENHRY; CDR2 reads SYGVKD. With 2 bases clipped from V and 3 bases from J, the junction kept 4 bases outside the gene matches. The CDR3 loop reads CAISEGLVVYEQYF. In DNA form, the CDR3 reads TGTGCCATCAGTGAGGGACTAGTGGTCTACGAGCAGTACTTC.

This chain uses TRBV5-1 with TRBJ2-3, with D unclear. V was shortened by 5 bases and J by 2 bases, with 12 bases between the two germline ends. CDR1 SGHRS and CDR2 YFSETQ come from the germline V gene. The CDR3 length is 14 residues. DNA of the CDR3: TGCGCCAGCAGGTCCCACGGGCTCACAGATACGCAGTATTTT. It translates to CASRSHGLTDTQYF.

The V and J genes are TRBV5-3 and TRBJ2-7; perhaps TRBD2 as D (6 bases). TRBV5-3 is an ORF, with its function uncertain. The ends were cut back, 3 bases at V and 2 bases at J, with 15 bases in the middle. This CDR3 comprises 15 residues. The CDR3 nucleotides are TGTGCCAGAAGCTCCCGGGACTTAGATGCCTACGAGCAGTACTTC. Translated: CARSSRDLDAYEQYF.

In this sample, this clone turned up once. The chain combines TRBV14 with TRBJ1-5, with D hard to call. Trimming removed 3 bases from V and 7 bases from J, with 13 bases in between. Per germline, CDR1 SGHDN and CDR2 FVKESK. The CDR3 extends over 14 amino acids. CDR3 in DNA: TGTGCCAGCAGCCAGACGGCGAGGAGCCAGCCCCAGCATTTT. Its protein product is CASSQTARSQPQHF.

The rearrangement links TRBV29-1 to TRBJ1-1; a possible D gene is TRBD1 (6 bases). CDR1 is SQVTM, CDR2 ANQGSEA, per germline. Between the trimmed V and J ends, which lost 6 bases and 3 bases, there was a span of 14 bases. This CDR3 is built from 13 residues. CDR3 sequence: CSVERGLYTEAFF. The CDR3 nucleotides are TGCAGCGTAGAGCGGGGGCTGTACACTGAAGCTTTCTTT.